The next 4 T cell receptor beta chains were all read from a single sample in a study of blood T cell repertoires in COVID-19. TCRdb keeps only in-frame clones here, not all; method: immunoSEQ multiplex PCR. The data hold roughly 280,000 clones, with around 89% observed a single time. Input material: PBMCs or T cells enriched from blood (not recorded which). The receptors shown here come from a woman in her 50s who had recovered from COVID-19.

This clone was found once. V and J are TRBV2 and TRBJ1-5, with D possibly being TRBD1 (6 bases). This CDR3 comprises 15 residues. V lost 6 bases and J 0 bases, leaving 12 bases between the germline ends. Germline loops: CDR1 SNHLY, CDR2 FYNNEI. The CDR3 reads CASSPTGFSNQPQHF. The CDR3 bases are TGTGCCAGCAGCCCGACAGGTTTTAGCAATCAGCCCCAGCATTTT.

V usage is TRBV19 and J usage is TRBJ2-5, with D possibly being TRBD2 (5 bases). Germline assignment: CDR1 LNHDA and CDR2 SQIVND (reference sequence). V lost 9 bases to trimming and J lost 5 bases, with 25 bases between them. The CDR3 spans 16 residues. CDR3 sequence: CASTSGSTLELETQYF. The CDR3 DNA sequence: TGTGCCAGCACCTCGGGGTCAACCCTGGAATTGGAGACCCAGTACTTC.

The chain employs TRBV4-1 and TRBJ1-6; 7 bases map to TRBD1. Germline V CDR1 and CDR2: MGHRA, YSYEKL. The CDR3 spans 16 residues. V was pared by 0 bases and J by 10 bases, with 9 bases of the junction left unmatched. CDR3 sequence reads: CASSQEGGRGKSPLHF. DNA of the CDR3: TGCGCCAGCAGCCAAGAGGGGGGCAGGGGGAAATCACCCCTCCACTTT.

V is TRBV5-1 and J is TRBJ1-1; D unresolved. V was clipped by 2 bases and J by 1 base, with 15 bases between them. Looked up from germline, CDR1 is SGHRS and CDR2 is YFSETQ. The length of the CDR3 is 16 residues. CDR3 amino acids: CASSFGVAAGNTEAFF. CDR3 DNA sequence: TGCGCCAGCAGCTTTGGGGTGGCCGCGGGGAACACTGAAGCTTTCTTT.